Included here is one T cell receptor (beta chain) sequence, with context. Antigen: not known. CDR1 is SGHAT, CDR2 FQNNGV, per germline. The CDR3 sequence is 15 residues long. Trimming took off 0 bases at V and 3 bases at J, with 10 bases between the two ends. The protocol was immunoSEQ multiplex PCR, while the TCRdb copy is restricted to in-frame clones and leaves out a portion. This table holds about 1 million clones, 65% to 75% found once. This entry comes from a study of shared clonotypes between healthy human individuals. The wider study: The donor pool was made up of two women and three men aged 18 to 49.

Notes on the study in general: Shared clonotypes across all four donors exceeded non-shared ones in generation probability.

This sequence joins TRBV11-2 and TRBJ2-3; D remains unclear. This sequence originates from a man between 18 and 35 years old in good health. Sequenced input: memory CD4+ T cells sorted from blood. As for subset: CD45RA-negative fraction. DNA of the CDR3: TGTGCCAGCAGCTTAGAGAGCCCCCTGACAGATACGCAGTATTTT. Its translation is CASSLESPLTDTQYF.